This T cell receptor (beta chain) originates from a study of blood T cell repertoires in COVID-19. In the study overall: The origin of the acute and convalescent COVID-19 samples was the United States, Italy and Spain. Sample material is recorded as cDNA or gDNA derived from T cells, B-cell-depleted T cells, or PBMCs.

Germline V gene sequence: CDR1 KGHSH, CDR2 LQKENI. The CDR3 is 16 residues long. The ends were cut back, 3 bases at V and 0 bases at J, with 12 bases in the middle. The table lists this clone with a count of one. In the authors' workflow: Cell counts per sample came from amplifying reference gene primers. Generated by immunoSEQ multiplex PCR, the TCRdb table keeps only in-frame clones and is missing some. Clone size and V and J calls were adopted from that table, with D and trimming inferred from the DNA. The table shows about 310,000 clones, with roughly 84% occurring only once. This chain links TRBV18 with TRBJ2-1; unclear D gene. Specimen: peripheral blood. This sequence originates from a man aged 45 to 65 with active or convalescent COVID-19. The CDR3 nucleotides read TGTGCCAGCTCACCCCCTCAGTCCCCCTCCTACAATGAGCAGTTCTTC. This codes for CASSPPQSPSYNEQFF. Full variable domain (outside the CDR3, taken from reference TRBV18 and TRBJ2-1): NAGVMQNPRHLVRRRGQEARLRCSPMKGHSHVYWYRQLPEEGLKFMVYLQKENIIDESGMPKERFSAEFPKEGPSILRIQQVVRGDSAAYFCASSPPQSPSYNEQFFGPGTRLTVL.